Each of the 9 T cell receptor beta chains below was sequenced from the same sample in a study of T cell responses to AZD1222 COVID-19 vaccine. Some clones are missing from TCRdb's copy, which holds only in-frame ones; the method was immunoSEQ multiplex PCR. The table records about 150,000 clones, roughly 92% of them present only once. Sequencing used peripheral blood, obtained on day 0 of AZD1222 vaccination. The source of these receptors is an adult in good health.

V usage is TRBV2 and J usage is TRBJ2-5; 10 nucleotides agree with TRBD1. The junction had 2 bases not matched to a gene; V was cut back by 6 bases and J by 1 base. Germline values: CDR1 SNHLY, CDR2 FYNNEI. CDR3 length: 14 amino acids. The CDR3 nucleotides are TGTGCCAGCAGCAGGGACAGGGGCCAAGAGACCCAGTACTTC. Translated: CASSRDRGQETQYF.

The chain is built from TRBV5-6 and TRBJ1-4; 9 positions agree with TRBD1. The CDR3 covers 16 residues. The junction had 9 bases not matched to a gene; V was cut back by 4 bases and J by 5 bases. Germline CDR1 reads SGHDT; CDR2 reads YYEEEE. DNA of the CDR3: TGTGCCAGCAGCCCAGGACAGGGGAAAACCAATGAAAAACTGTTTTTT. Translation gives CASSPGQGKTNEKLFF. The full variable domain, rest sourced from reference TRBV5-6 and TRBJ1-4, is DAGVTQSPTHLIKTRGQQVTLRCSPKSGHDTVSWYQQALGQGPQFIFQYYEEEERQRGNFPDRFSGHQFPNYSSELNVNALLLGDSALYLCASSPGQGKTNEKLFFGSGTQLSVL.

This chain uses TRBV6-1 with TRBJ1-2, with no clear D. CDR1 is MNHNS, CDR2 SASEGT, per germline. The CDR3 totals 15 residues. V lost 1 base, J lost 4 bases, and 13 bases lay in between. CDR3 amino acids: CASSEGAAAFYGYTF. CDR3 bases: TGTGCCAGCAGTGAAGGGGCAGCAGCTTTCTATGGCTACACCTTC.

The chain has TRBV9 and TRBJ2-3; tentatively, D is TRBD1 (6 bases). Between the trimmed V and J ends, which lost 3 bases and 1 base, there was a span of 9 bases. The CDR3 runs to 14 residues. Per the germline V gene, CDR1 is SGDLS and CDR2 is YYNGEE. Here the CDR3 DNA reads TGTGCCAGCAGCGCCGGACAGCGCACAGATACGCAGTATTTT. This translates into CASSAGQRTDTQYF.

The chain carries TRBV24-1 and TRBJ2-2; D unresolved. Trimming pared 7 bases from V and 6 bases from J, leaving 11 bases between. Germline loops: CDR1 KGHDR, CDR2 SFDVKD. This CDR3 is 13 amino acids long. The CDR3 nucleotides are TGTGCCACCAGCCAATCAGGCGCCGGGGAGCTGTTTTTT. It specifies CATSQSGAGELFF.

The chain has TRBV19 and TRBJ1-6; 8 nucleotides match TRBD1. The CDR3 length is 14 residues. The V gene end was trimmed by 3 bases and the J gene end by 9 bases; junction bases not matched to a gene: 4. CDR1 is LNHDA and CDR2 is SQIVND in the germline V gene (reference sequence). CDR3 sequence: CASSMRQGASPLHF. The CDR3 DNA is TGTGCCAGTAGTATGAGGCAGGGGGCTTCACCCCTCCACTTT.

The V call is TRBV5-6, the J call TRBJ1-2; possibly TRBD1 for D (5 bases). V was cut by 2 bases and J by 3 bases, with 8 bases left in between. CDR1 is SGHDT and CDR2 is YYEEEE in the germline V gene. This CDR3 region has 13 residues. The DNA of the CDR3 is TGTGCCAGCAGCTTAAGGGGCGACTATGGCTACACCTTC. Amino acids: CASSLRGDYGYTF.

The chain uses TRBV19 and TRBJ1-5; the match to TRBD1 covers 8 bases. The CDR3 extends over 14 amino acids. The germline CDR1 and CDR2 sequences are LNHDA and SQIVND (reference sequence). The J segment lost 2 bases and the V segment lost 6 bases, leaving 3 bases of the junction unmatched. The CDR3 protein is CASRGQEGNQPQHF. CDR3 sequence (DNA): TGTGCCAGTAGGGGACAGGAAGGCAATCAGCCCCAGCATTTT.

V is TRBV4-1 and J is TRBJ2-7; possible D gene TRBD2, 5 bases. The V gene lost 1 base and the J gene lost 5 bases, with 18 bases spanning the gap. From germline, CDR1 is MGHRA and CDR2 YSYEKL. CDR3 length equals 16 residues. CDR3 amino acids: CASSQGSRRTGHEQYF. Here the CDR3 DNA reads TGCGCCAGCAGCCAAGGTTCCCGACGGACTGGCCACGAGCAGTACTTC.